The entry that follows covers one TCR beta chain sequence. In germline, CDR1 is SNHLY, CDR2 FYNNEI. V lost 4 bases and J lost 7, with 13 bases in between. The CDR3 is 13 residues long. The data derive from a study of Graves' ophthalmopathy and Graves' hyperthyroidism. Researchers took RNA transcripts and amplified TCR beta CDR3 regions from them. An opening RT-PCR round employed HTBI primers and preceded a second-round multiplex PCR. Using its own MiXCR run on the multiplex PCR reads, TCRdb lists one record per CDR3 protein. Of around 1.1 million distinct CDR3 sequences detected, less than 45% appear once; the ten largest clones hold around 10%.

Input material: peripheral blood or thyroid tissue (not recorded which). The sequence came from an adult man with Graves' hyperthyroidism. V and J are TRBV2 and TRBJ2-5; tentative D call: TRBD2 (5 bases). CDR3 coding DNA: TGTGCCAGCAGTGCGAGGGATGTGGGGACCCAGTACTTC. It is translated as CASSARDVGTQYF.